This TCR beta chain came from a study of blood T cells in healthy people across ages. Overall study: Through template switching, about one barcoded beta molecule was captured per two T cells, as measured in model experiments.

This clonotype has ten or more counts. The germline CDR1 and CDR2 sequences are SNHLY and FYNNEI. The CDR3 has 12 amino acids. The V end was cut by 0 bases, the J end by 4 bases, with 4 bases between. A J-beta primer mix and a sample-barcoded 5' primer were used in a second PCR of roughly 7 to 12 cycles. MiXCR, run by TCRdb on the 5' RACE reads, gives a single entry per CDR3 protein. Seen here are 1.5 million to 2 million distinct CDR3 sequences, approximately 30% observed once, and the top ten hold approximately 7.7%. The authors isolated at least 6.5 million PBMCs per sample. What was sequenced was blood. The TCR originated in a woman younger than 45 in good health. V is TRBV2 and J is TRBJ2-7; D remains ambiguous. The CDR3 DNA reads as TGTGCCAGCAGTGAAGCCTTATACGAGCAGTACTTC. Translating it yields CASSEALYEQYF. The variable domain in full, completed from reference TRBV2 and TRBJ2-7, reads EPEVTQTPSHQVTQMGQEVILRCVPISNHLYFYWYRQILGQKVEFLVSFYNNEISEKSEIFDDQFSVERPDGSNFTLKIRSTKLEDSAMYFCASSEALYEQYFGPGTRLTVT.